This TCR beta chain was recovered during a study of shared clonotypes between healthy human individuals. Germline V gives CDR1 SGHTA, CDR2 FQGNSA. Unmatched junction bases numbered 7, after V lost 5 bases and J lost 2 bases. CDR3 length equals 15 residues. Generated by immunoSEQ multiplex PCR, the TCRdb table keeps only in-frame clones and is missing some. This table holds about 1 million clones, under 80% found once. The genes are TRBV7-2 and TRBJ2-3; TRBD1 aligns across 7 bases. Material: memory CD4+ T cells sorted from blood. Subset in this sample: CD45RA-negative fraction. The clonotype was recovered from a young man in good health. The CDR3 loop is CASSRDRWNTDTQYF. The CDR3 DNA is TGTGCCAGCAGCCGGGACAGATGGAACACAGATACGCAGTATTTT.